These 21 T cell receptor beta chains came from one sample sequenced in a study of beta chain features in type 1 diabetes. Sequencing targeted expressed TCRB transcripts, as all isolated RNA had been reverse transcribed. Sequenced by immunoSEQ multiplex PCR; TCRdb stores in-frame clones only, minus some. This sample yields more than 130,000 clones, of which 6.9% are seen a single time; roughly 1.4% belongs to the top ten. The sequenced sample was central memory CD4+ T cells from blood. The receptors come from a woman in her thirties in good health.

There are many counts of this clone. The chain links TRBV7-2 to TRBJ2-5; D is undetermined. This CDR3 is 13 amino acids long. Trimming pared 5 bases from V and 4 bases from J, leaving 11 bases between. CDR1 is SGHTA, CDR2 FQGNSA, per germline. The CDR3 loop reads CASSRRIRETQYF. In DNA form, the CDR3 reads TGTGCCAGCAGCCGCAGGATCCGAGAGACCCAGTACTTC.

This clone was counted a few times. V is TRBV30 and J is TRBJ1-1; D remains ambiguous. The germline CDR1 and CDR2 sequences are GTSNPN and SVGIG (reference sequence). The CDR3 runs 12 residues. Trimming took 0 bases from V and 5 from J, leaving 7 bases between them. The CDR3 region is CAWSVTYTEAFF. The CDR3 DNA sequence: TGTGCCTGGAGTGTAACATATACTGAAGCTTTCTTT.

CDR3 region: CASTQREFPYEQYF. The CDR3 DNA sequence: TGTGCCAGCACACAGCGGGAGTTCCCTTACGAGCAGTACTTC. The V gene is TRBV11-2, the J gene TRBJ2-7; TRBD2 matches at 8 bases. Germline V gene sequence: CDR1 SGHAT, CDR2 FQNNGV. The CDR3 is 14 amino acids. J was trimmed by 4 bases and V by 7 bases; bases with no gene match: 9. Combining the CDR3 with reference TRBV11-2 and TRBJ2-7 gives the whole variable domain EAGVAQSPRYKIIEKRQSVAFWCNPISGHATLYWYQQILGQGPKLLIQFQNNGVVDDSQLPKDRFSAERLKGVDSTLKIQPAKLEDSAVYLCASTQREFPYEQYFGPGTRLTVT.

The chain recombines TRBV30 with TRBJ2-7; 9 bases align to TRBD2. This CDR3 spans 14 amino acids. Per germline, CDR1 GTSNPN and CDR2 SVGIG (reference sequence). The J segment lost 3 bases and the V segment lost 3 bases, leaving 6 bases of the junction unmatched. The CDR3 reads CAWRRAGGFYEQYF. CDR3 nucleotides: TGTGCCTGGAGGAGAGCGGGAGGTTTCTACGAGCAGTACTTC.

This rearrangement joins TRBV5-1 to TRBJ2-7, with a weak D call TRBD2 (6 bases). V was clipped by 3 bases and J by 7 bases, with 17 bases between them. CDR3 length: 14 residues. The germline CDR1 and CDR2 sequences are SGHRS and YFSETQ. The CDR3 DNA follows: TGCGCCAGCAGCTGGAGGCGGGACTCGGGAGAGCAGTACTTC. Protein: CASSWRRDSGEQYF.

This clone was counted many times. The chain recombines TRBV29-1 with TRBJ2-3, with 9 nucleotides matching TRBD1. The CDR3 covers 12 residues. The V and J ends lost 7 bases and 5 bases, in that order; junction bases with no gene match: 4. Germline V gene data show CDR1 as SQVTM and CDR2 as ANQGSEA. The CDR3 protein is CSDGTGIDTQYF. The DNA for the CDR3 is TGCAGCGACGGGACAGGGATAGATACGCAGTATTTT.

The V and J genes are TRBV6-5 and TRBJ2-5; weak D call: TRBD1 (5 bases). Germline V gene lookup returns CDR1 MNHEY and CDR2 SVGAGI. The CDR3 is made up of 14 amino acids. V was trimmed by 2 bases and J by 5 bases, leaving 12 bases between them. CDR3 protein: CASSYGALRETQYF. The DNA for the CDR3 is TGTGCCAGCAGTTACGGGGCGTTGAGGGAGACCCAGTACTTC.

Only a few counts were recorded for this clone. The chain recombines TRBV6-5 with TRBJ2-6; weak D call: TRBD1 (6 bases). The CDR3 covers 14 residues. Germline-derived CDR1 and CDR2 are MNHEY and SVGAGI. V gave up 4 bases and J gave up 13 bases, with 17 bases separating them. The CDR3 here is CASSSARQAPVLTF. Written as DNA, the CDR3 is TGTGCCAGCAGTTCAGCGAGACAGGCCCCGGTCCTGACTTTC.

Only a few counts were recorded for this clone. V is TRBV7-2 and J is TRBJ2-3, with 7 bases matching TRBD2. This CDR3 region has 15 residues. Germline CDR1 SGHTA, CDR2 FQGNSA. V gave up 5 bases and J gave up 4 bases; unmatched junction bases: 9. CDR3 sequence (DNA): TGTGCCAGCAGCCAAGGACTAGTGAGCGCAGATACGCAGTATTTT. Translating gives CASSQGLVSADTQYF. The whole variable domain, filled in from reference TRBV7-2 and TRBJ2-3, reads GAGVSQSPSNKVTEKGKDVELRCDPISGHTALYWYRQSLGQGLEFLIYFQGNSAPDKSGLPSDRFSAERTGGSVSTLTIQRTQQEDSAVYLCASSQGLVSADTQYFGPGTRLTVL.

The chain has TRBV7-3 and TRBJ2-1, with D uncertain. The CDR3 runs to 14 residues. CDR1 is SGHTA and CDR2 is FQGTGA in the germline V gene. Between the trimmed V and J ends, which lost 8 bases and 5 bases, there was a span of 16 bases. CDR3 region: CASATKGTNNEQFF. CDR3 DNA: TGTGCCAGCGCCACGAAAGGTACTAACAATGAGCAGTTCTTC. The full variable domain, completed using reference TRBV7-3 and TRBJ2-1, is GAGVSQTPSNKVTEKGKYVELRCDPISGHTALYWYRQSLGQGPEFLIYFQGTGAADDSGLPNDRFFAVRPEGSVSTLKIQRTERGDSAVYLCASATKGTNNEQFFGPGTRLTVL.

This clone has ten or more counts. The genes are TRBV19 and TRBJ1-1; 11 nucleotides agree with TRBD1. Unmatched junction bases numbered 6, after V lost 5 bases and J lost 4 bases. CDR1 is LNHDA, CDR2 SQIVND, per germline (reference sequence). The CDR3 contains 15 residues. The chain's CDR3 is CASSDSGQGATEAFF. CDR3 bases: TGTGCCAGTAGTGACTCAGGACAGGGGGCCACTGAAGCTTTCTTT.

The gene calls are TRBV9 and TRBJ1-5; D is ambiguous. Germline lookup yields CDR1 SGDLS and CDR2 YYNGEE. The CDR3 has 16 residues. V lost 1 base, J lost 5 bases, and 16 bases lay in between. DNA for the CDR3: TGTGCCAGCAGCGTACAGGTATTCGGGGTTCATCAGCCCCAGCATTTT. Amino acids: CASSVQVFGVHQPQHF.

J is TRBJ1-1 and V is TRBV28; D uncertain. V lost 11 bases and J lost 4, with 20 bases in between. The CDR3 contains 14 residues. Germline V lookup: CDR1 MDHEN, CDR2 SYDVKM. The CDR3: CAAAKREWGTEAFF. In DNA, the CDR3 is TGTGCCGCAGCAAAGAGGGAGTGGGGCACTGAAGCTTTCTTT.

The chain uses TRBV14 and TRBJ2-7; D unresolved. Germline V gives CDR1 SGHDN, CDR2 FVKESK. The CDR3 has 14 amino acids. The V gene lost 3 bases and the J gene lost 0 bases, with 9 bases spanning the gap. CDR3 amino acids: CASSHSARSYEQYF. CDR3 bases: TGTGCCAGCAGCCACTCAGCGCGCTCCTACGAGCAGTACTTC.

This clone came up a few times. The gene calls are TRBV7-3 and TRBJ2-7; 10 bases agree with TRBD2. CDR1 SGHTA and CDR2 FQGTGA come from the germline V gene. Trimming took 8 bases from V and 2 from J; bases not matched to a gene: 9. CDR3 size: 15 residues. CDR3 region: CASPGGSGRTYEQYF. As DNA, the CDR3 is TGTGCCAGCCCCGGAGGTAGCGGGAGGACCTACGAGCAGTACTTC.

This clone was detected many times. The rearrangement links TRBV15 to TRBJ2-5, with 9 nucleotides matching TRBD2. The CDR3 length is 14 residues. Per the germline V gene, CDR1 is LNHNV and CDR2 is YYDKDF (reference sequence). Losses at the gene ends were 0 bases for V and 7 bases for J; bases not matched to a gene: 3. The CDR3 here is CATSRDRREGTQYF. The CDR3 bases are TGTGCCACCAGCAGAGATAGGCGGGAGGGGACCCAGTACTTC. The full variable domain, in which reference TRBV15 and TRBJ2-5 provide the parts outside the CDR3, is DAMVIQNPRYQVTQFGKPVTLSCSQTLNHNVMYWYQQKSSQAPKLLFHYYDKDFNNEADTPDNFQSRRPNTSFCFLDIRSPGLGDTAMYLCATSRDRREGTQYFGPGTRLLVL.

This clone was counted only a few times. The chain employs TRBV27 and TRBJ2-1; 9 bases match TRBD2. V gave up 7 bases and J gave up 6 bases; unmatched junction bases: 13. This CDR3 is built from 16 residues. The germline CDR1 and CDR2 sequences are MNHEY and SMNVEV (reference sequence). The CDR3 spells CASTPRASGALNEQFF. The CDR3 nucleotides are TGTGCCAGCACCCCGCGGGCTAGCGGGGCCCTCAATGAGCAGTTCTTC.

The chain is built from TRBV11-2 and TRBJ2-4; 8 bases are shared with TRBD2. The length of the CDR3 is 15 residues. Looked up from germline, CDR1 is SGHAT and CDR2 is FQNNGV. The J segment lost 9 bases and the V segment lost 0 bases, leaving 7 bases of the junction unmatched. For the CDR3, the DNA is TGTGCCAGCAGCTTAGAGTTTGGACGGGGGGGCATTCAGTACTTC. Its translation: CASSLEFGRGGIQYF.

This clone was recorded at least ten times. The chain uses TRBV29-1 and TRBJ1-4; TRBD1 might be the D (6 bases). Germline V gene lookup returns CDR1 SQVTM and CDR2 ANQGSEA. This CDR3 is built from 11 residues. The V end was cut by 7 bases, the J end by 7 bases, with 10 bases between. The CDR3 spells CSAGTSEKLFF. CDR3 DNA: TGCAGCGCTGGGACATCTGAAAAACTGTTTTTT.

This clone was counted a few times. This chain uses TRBV29-1 with TRBJ1-5; 11 nucleotides match TRBD1. The CDR3 loop spans 14 amino acids. Trimming at V came to 6 bases and at J to 0 bases, leaving 1 base not matched to a gene. Germline lookup yields CDR1 SQVTM and CDR2 ANQGSEA. The CDR3 coding sequence is TGCAGCGTGGGGACAGGGGGTAGCAATCAGCCCCAGCATTTT. Translating it yields CSVGTGGSNQPQHF.

This clone was seen more than once but under ten times. This chain uses TRBV19 with TRBJ2-1; 7 bases match TRBD1. Germline trimming cut 4 bases from V and 6 bases from J; bases unmatched to any gene: 6. The germline V gene encodes CDR1 LNHDA and CDR2 SQIVND (reference sequence). The CDR3 has 14 residues. The CDR3 region is CASSTTGLPNEQFF. The CDR3 coding sequence is TGTGCCAGTAGTACGACAGGGCTCCCCAATGAGCAGTTCTTC.